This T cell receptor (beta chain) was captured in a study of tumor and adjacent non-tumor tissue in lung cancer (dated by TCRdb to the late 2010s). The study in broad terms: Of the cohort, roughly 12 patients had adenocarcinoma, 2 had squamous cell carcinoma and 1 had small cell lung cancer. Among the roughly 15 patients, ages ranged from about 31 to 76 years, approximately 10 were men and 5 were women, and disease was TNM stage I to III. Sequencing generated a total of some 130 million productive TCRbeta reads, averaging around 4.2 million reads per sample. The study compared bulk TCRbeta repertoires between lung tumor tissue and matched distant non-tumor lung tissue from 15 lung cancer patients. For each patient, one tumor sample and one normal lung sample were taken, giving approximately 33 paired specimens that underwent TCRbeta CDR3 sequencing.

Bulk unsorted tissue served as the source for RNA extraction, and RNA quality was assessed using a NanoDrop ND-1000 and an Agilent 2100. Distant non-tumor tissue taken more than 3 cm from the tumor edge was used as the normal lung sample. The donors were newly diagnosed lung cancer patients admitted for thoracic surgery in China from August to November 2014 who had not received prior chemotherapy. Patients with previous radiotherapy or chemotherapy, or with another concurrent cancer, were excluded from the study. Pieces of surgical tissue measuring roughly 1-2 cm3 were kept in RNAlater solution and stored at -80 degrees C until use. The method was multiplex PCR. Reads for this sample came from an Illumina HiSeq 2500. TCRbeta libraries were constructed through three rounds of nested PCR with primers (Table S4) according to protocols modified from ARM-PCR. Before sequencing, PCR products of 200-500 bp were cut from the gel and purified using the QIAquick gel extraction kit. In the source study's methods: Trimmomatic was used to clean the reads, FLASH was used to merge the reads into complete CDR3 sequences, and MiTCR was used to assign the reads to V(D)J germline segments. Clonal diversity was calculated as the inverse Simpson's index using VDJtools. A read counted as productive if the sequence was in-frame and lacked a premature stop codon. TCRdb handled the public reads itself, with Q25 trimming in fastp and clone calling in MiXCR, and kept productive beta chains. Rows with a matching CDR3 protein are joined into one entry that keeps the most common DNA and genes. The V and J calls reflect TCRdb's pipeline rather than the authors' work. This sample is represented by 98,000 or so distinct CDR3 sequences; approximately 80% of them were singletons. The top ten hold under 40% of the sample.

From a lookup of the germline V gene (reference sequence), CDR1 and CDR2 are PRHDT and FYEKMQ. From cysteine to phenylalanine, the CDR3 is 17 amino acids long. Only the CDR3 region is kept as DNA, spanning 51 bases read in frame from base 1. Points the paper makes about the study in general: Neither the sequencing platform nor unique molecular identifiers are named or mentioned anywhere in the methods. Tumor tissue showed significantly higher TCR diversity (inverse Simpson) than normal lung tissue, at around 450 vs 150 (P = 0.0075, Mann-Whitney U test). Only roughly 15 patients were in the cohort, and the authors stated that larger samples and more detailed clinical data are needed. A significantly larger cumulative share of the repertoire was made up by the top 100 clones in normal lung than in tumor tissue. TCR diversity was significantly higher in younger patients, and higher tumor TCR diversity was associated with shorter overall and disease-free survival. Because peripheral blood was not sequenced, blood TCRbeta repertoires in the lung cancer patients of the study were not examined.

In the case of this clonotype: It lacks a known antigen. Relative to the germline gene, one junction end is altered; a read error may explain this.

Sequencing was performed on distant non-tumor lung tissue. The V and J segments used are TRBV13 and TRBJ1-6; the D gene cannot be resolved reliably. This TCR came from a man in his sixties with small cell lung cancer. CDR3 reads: CAKSQNDGSSHNSPLHF. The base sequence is TGTGCCAAGAGCCAAAACGACGGAAGCTCCCATAATTCACCCCTCCACTTT.